This T cell receptor beta chain was sequenced for a study of T cells after yellow fever vaccination (dated by TCRdb to between 2017 and 2020). Background on the whole study: The SMART-Seq v4 Ultra Low Input RNA kit was used to prepare libraries from fractions with low cell numbers. Blood was collected at multiple timepoints before and after primary and secondary immunization, and bulk PBMC replicates and cell subsets were isolated. The cohort comprised two healthy male donors, one aged 18 to 30 and one aged 30 to 40 years. Bulk TCR alpha and beta repertoires were sequenced longitudinally to track T-cell clones before and after primary and booster YFV17D yellow fever vaccination. Study-level results and caveats: After the booster, most clones that had expanded after primary vaccination were detected again (almost 97% of CD4 and under 90% of CD8), suggesting broad maintenance of memory. The secondary T-cell response was weaker than the primary response but faster, peaking on day 5 instead of day 15. Because the study included only a couple of donors, the extent to which the findings can be generalized is limited. A small fraction of clonotypes appeared in both the CD4 and CD8 compartments, likely as a result of convergent recombination. FACS-sorted repertoires could contain abundant contaminating clonotypes from the bulk population, so computational filtering was required.

As for this clonotype: Its antigen remains unidentified. Base qualities are not at hand, and no much larger clone is one base apart.

Synthesis of TCR cDNA relied on 5'RACE template switching, a step that introduced a universal primer site along with unique molecular identifiers. Priming of cDNA synthesis was performed from both the TCR alpha and TCR beta constant segments. Library amplification involved two PCR steps, and the second step added sample barcodes and sequencing adapters. Sequencing of libraries was done on Illumina HiSeq 2500 (2x100 bp) or NovaSeq (2x150 bp). On the study's bioinformatics: MIGEC handled demultiplexing of reads and collapsing into UMI consensus sequences, while MiXCR performed V(D)J alignment. Clonotypes responding to the vaccine were identified with edgeR on replicate PBMC samples, with the criteria of FDR below 0.01 and a log2 fold change above 5 up to day 15. Bulk clonotypes were assigned CD4 or CD8 identity according to which sequenced CD4 or CD8 repertoire held them at higher abundance. Using fastp at Q25 and MiXCR, TCRdb reprocessed the public reads and kept productive beta chains. Rows matching on CDR3 protein sequence are summarized as one entry with the most common DNA and genes. TCRdb, rather than the study authors, made the V and J calls. In this sample the table shows under 550,000 distinct CDR3 sequences, just over 20% of which occur a single time. The leading ten clones occupy around 16% of the sample.

The treatment or condition label for this specimen denotes: live attenuated yellow fever vaccine strain. At each blood-draw timepoint, two biological replicates of bulk PBMCs were obtained. PBMCs were isolated from peripheral blood using a standard Ficoll-Paque protocol. TriZol was used to extract RNA from bulk PBMCs, CD4 and CD8 fractions, and dextramer-positive and dextramer-negative fractions. The source material was PBMCs, sampled about 21 days after the first yellow fever vaccination. The receptor was isolated from a man aged 18-30 years who received the YFV17D yellow fever vaccine.

CDR3 loop: CASRKGVSYNEQFF. The nucleotide sequence reads as follows: TGTGCCAGCAGGAAAGGGGTTTCCTACAATGAGCAGTTCTTC. The chain joins TRBV12-3 or TRBV12-4 to TRBJ2-1; a tentative D call is TRBD1 (5 bases match). Measured from the cysteine to the phenylalanine, the CDR3 is 14 residues long. Left in the record is the CDR3 DNA by itself, 42 bases read in frame from the first base. V drops 6 bases and J drops 1 base, leaving 10 bases in between.